This T cell receptor beta chain was sequenced during a study of CD8+CD57+ T cells in acquired aplastic anemia. Whole-study findings and limits: Overlap between patients and controls comprised almost 30 CD8+ CDR3 sequences.

In the case of this clonotype: The antigen is unknown. One junction end disagrees with the germline gene, perhaps due to a read error.

CDR1 is SGHDT, CDR2 YYEEEE, per germline. This CDR3 region has 14 residues. The use of genomic DNA as template underpinned the TCR beta VDJ and CDR3 profiling. TCRdb reanalysed the reads using MiXCR and keeps one entry per CDR3 protein. The sample includes 150,000 or so distinct CDR3 sequences, approximately 52% seen only once; the top ten take over 9.5%. The patients chosen for sequencing had shown expansion of CD8+CD57+ cells (detected by flow cytometry). Every patient had severe acquired aplastic anemia. Sampling of blood occurred while the patients had still received no therapy. The sample was sorted CD4+, CD8+, or CD8+CD57+ T cells (not recorded which) from PBMCs. The chain uses TRBV5-6 and TRBJ1-6, with no clear D. The receptor was derived from a human donor with aplastic anemia. The CDR3 DNA follows: TGTGCCGGCAGCACGGGAGGCGCTAGTTCACCCCTCCACTTT. It yields the protein CAGSTGGASSPLHF.